This T cell receptor beta chain comes out of a study of T cell responses to AZD1222 COVID-19 vaccine (dated by TCRdb to 2020 to 2023). Notes on the research overall: TCR sequencing covered approximately 230 trial participants: 200 to 220 given two doses of AZD1222 and 26 given two doses of MenACWY control vaccine. Trial participants were enrolled into age subgroups of 18-55, 56-69 and 70-plus years, which contained about 150, 27 and 61 TCR-sequenced participants, respectively. The full study reports these points: Participants were mostly white British, with more females than males. The authors suggested clonal diversity may have been underestimated. Reportedly, almost half of the unique spike-specific TCRs recognized epitopes lying outside the regions that are mutated in the B.1.351 and B.1.1.7 variants. After two AZD1222 doses, both the breadth and the depth of spike-specific TCRs were significantly higher than at day 0 and than in MenACWY recipients. Because no day 14 peak-response samples were available, repertoires were characterized only after the peak T cell response. Conclusions about previously exposed vaccinees are limited, since just 6 or 7 AZD1222 recipients were seropositive for SARS-CoV-2 at baseline. The 56-69-year group was small, and its depth increase did not reach significance, likely because of low power. The vaccine-associated CD4 TCRs covered the entire spike protein, and the dominant responses fell in regions 160-218 and 743-854.

What this sample's time point label stands for: about 28 days (+/-7) after the second vaccine dose. AZD1222 recipients whose second dose came at about 4 weeks and those whose second dose came at about 12 weeks were combined into one group, since spike-specific TCR depth and breadth did not differ between the two schedules. Vaccinee samples came from UK trials COV001 and COV002, including a single-blind randomized controlled phase 2/3 trial of AZD1222 (ChAdOx1 nCoV-19) in healthy adults. For TCRbeta chain sequencing, PBMC samples from trial participants were taken at day 0 and at day 28 after the second dose. The CDR3 regions of human TCRbeta chains were analyzed by immunosequencing. The study's processing was this. TCRs in the repertoires were matched against a reference library of SARS-CoV-2-specific TCRs that had been generated with the MIRA antigen-specificity platform. Breadth meant the fraction of unique TCRs that were SARS-CoV-2-associated, whereas depth meant the fraction of total T cells that were SARS-CoV-2-associated. Using the MIRA data, each spike-specific TCR was mapped to the spike region that the TCR reacts to and placed in a CD4 or CD8 class. Log10-transformed breadth and depth values were compared by one-way ANOVA with Sidak's multiple comparisons tests. The clones in this table, taken by TCRdb from immuneACCESS, are in-frame only. Not every clone is retained; where verified, under half of the shortfall comes from an unresolved V gene, and the cause of the rest is unknown. D and trimming were read from the DNA, whereas the V and J calls and clone size are those reported in that table. The sample profile shows about 130,000 clones; approximately 90% of them were found once. The top ten hold around a tenth of the sample.

With regard to this clone: This receptor's antigen is unknown. Base quality data are lacking; no much larger clone is found one base away.

The sequencing used peripheral blood, collected 28 days after the second AZD1222 dose. The clonotype comes from an adult who received the AZD1222 COVID-19 vaccine.

The nucleotide sequence is TGTGCCAGCAGCTTAGAATGGCAGTATCAGCCCCAGCATTTT. Its translation is CASSLEWQYQPQHF. This receptor chain uses TRBV7-2 and TRBJ1-5; the D segment cannot be called with confidence. Trimming takes 1 base from V and 5 bases from J, and the germline ends sit 9 bases apart. The germline V gene supplies CDR1 SGHTA and CDR2 FQGNSA. The CDR3 has 14 amino acids, counting the end cysteine and phenylalanine. Only the CDR3 portion is preserved as DNA: 42 bases, with reading frame beginning at the first base.